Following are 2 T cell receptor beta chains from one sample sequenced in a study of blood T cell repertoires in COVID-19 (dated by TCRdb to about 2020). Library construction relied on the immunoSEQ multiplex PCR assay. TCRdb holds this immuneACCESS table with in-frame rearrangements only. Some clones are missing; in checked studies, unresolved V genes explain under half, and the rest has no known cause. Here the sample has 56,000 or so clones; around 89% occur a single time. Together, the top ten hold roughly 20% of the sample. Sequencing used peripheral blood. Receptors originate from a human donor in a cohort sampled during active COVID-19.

CDR3 coding DNA: TGTGCTAGTGTCCTAACTAGCGTCATCACAGATACGCAGTATTTT. Its protein is CASVLTSVITDTQYF. J is TRBJ2-3 and V is TRBV12-5; 7 positions match TRBD2. There are 15 residues in the CDR3. Germline trimming cut 7 bases from V and 2 bases from J; bases unmatched to any gene: 9. Germline loops: CDR1 LGHNT, CDR2 FRNRAP.

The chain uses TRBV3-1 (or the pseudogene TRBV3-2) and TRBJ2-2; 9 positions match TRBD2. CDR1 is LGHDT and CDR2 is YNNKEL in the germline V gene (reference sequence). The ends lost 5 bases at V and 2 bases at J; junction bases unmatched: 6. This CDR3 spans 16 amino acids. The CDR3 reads CASSSLAGVNTGELFF. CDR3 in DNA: TGTGCCAGCAGCAGCTTAGCGGGGGTAAACACCGGGGAGCTGTTTTTT.